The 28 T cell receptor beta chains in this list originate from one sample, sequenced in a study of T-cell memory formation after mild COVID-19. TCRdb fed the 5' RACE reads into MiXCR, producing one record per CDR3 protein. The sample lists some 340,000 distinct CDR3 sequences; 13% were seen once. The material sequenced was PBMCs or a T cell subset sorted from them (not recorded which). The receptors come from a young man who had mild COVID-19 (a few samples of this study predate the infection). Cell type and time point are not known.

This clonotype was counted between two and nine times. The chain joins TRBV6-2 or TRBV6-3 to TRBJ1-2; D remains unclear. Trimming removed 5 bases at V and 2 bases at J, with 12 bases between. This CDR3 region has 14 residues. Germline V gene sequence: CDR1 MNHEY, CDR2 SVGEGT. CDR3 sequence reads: CASSATGPNYGYTF. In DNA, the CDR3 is TGTGCCAGCAGTGCCACTGGACCCAACTATGGCTACACCTTC.

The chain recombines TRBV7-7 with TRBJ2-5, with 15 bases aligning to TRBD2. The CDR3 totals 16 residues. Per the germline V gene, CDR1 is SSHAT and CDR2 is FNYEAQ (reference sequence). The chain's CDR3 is CGSSLGLAGGQETQYF. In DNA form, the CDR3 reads TGTGGTAGCAGCTTGGGACTAGCGGGGGGTCAAGAGACCCAGTACTTC.

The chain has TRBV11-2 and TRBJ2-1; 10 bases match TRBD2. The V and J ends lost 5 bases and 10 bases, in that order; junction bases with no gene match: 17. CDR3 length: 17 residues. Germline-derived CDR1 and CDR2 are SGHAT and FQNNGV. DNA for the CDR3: TGTGCCAGCAGCCCCGCGAAGGGGTTAGCGGGGGGCCGGGAGCAGTTCTTC. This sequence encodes CASSPAKGLAGGREQFF.

The CDR3 DNA is TGTGCCAGCAGCTTAGGGGGAATTGAAGAGACCCAGTACTTC. This translates into CASSLGGIEETQYF. The chain combines TRBV7-3 with TRBJ2-5; tentatively, D is TRBD1 or TRBD2 (5 bases each). The V and J ends lost 2 bases and 3 bases respectively, with 10 bases between them. CDR3 length: 14 residues. The V gene's germline CDR1 is SGHTA and CDR2 FQGTGA.

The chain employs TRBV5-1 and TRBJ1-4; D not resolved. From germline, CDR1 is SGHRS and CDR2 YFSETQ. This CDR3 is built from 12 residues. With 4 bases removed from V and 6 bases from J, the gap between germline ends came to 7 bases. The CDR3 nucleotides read TGCGCCAGCAGCCGCGACCATGAAAAACTGTTTTTT. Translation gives CASSRDHEKLFF.

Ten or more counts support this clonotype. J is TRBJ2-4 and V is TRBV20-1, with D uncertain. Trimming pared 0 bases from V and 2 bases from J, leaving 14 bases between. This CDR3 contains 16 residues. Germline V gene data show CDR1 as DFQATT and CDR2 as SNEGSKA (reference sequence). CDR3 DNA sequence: TGCAGTGCTAGAGATCAGGACCCTCGGCCCAAAAACATTCAGTACTTC. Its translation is CSARDQDPRPKNIQYF.

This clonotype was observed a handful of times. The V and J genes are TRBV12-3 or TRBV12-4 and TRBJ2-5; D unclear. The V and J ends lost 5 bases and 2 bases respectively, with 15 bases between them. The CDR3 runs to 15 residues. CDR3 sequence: CASSPLATGQETQYF. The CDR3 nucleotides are TGTGCCAGCAGTCCCCTGGCCACCGGGCAAGAGACCCAGTACTTC.

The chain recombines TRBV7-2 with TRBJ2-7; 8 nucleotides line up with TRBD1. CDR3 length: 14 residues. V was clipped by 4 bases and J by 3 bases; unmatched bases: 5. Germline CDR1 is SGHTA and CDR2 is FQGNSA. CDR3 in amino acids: CASSSQGAVYEQYF. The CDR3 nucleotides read TGTGCCAGCAGCTCGCAGGGGGCGGTCTACGAGCAGTACTTC.

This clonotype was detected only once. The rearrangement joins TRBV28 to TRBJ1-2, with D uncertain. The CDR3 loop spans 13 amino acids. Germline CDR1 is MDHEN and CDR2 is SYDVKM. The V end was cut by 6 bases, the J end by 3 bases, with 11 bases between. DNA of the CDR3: TGTGCCAGCAGATTAGTGGCGGACTATGGCTACACCTTC. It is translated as CASRLVADYGYTF.

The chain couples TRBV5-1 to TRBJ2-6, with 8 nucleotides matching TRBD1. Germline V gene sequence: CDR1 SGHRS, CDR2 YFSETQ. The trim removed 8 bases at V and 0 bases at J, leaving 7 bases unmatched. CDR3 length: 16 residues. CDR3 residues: CASFQGASSGANVLTF. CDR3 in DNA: TGCGCCAGTTTCCAGGGGGCGAGCTCTGGGGCCAACGTCCTGACTTTC.

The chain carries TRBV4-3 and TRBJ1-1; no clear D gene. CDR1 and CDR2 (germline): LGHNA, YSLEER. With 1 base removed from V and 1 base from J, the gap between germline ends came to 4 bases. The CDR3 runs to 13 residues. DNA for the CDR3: TGCGCCAGCAGCCAAGGCAAGAACACTGAAGCTTTCTTT. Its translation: CASSQGKNTEAFF.

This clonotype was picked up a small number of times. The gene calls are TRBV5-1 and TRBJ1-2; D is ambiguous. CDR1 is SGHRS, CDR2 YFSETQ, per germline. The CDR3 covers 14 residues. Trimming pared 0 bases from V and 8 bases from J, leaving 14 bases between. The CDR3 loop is CASSLALGHEGYTF. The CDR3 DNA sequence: TGCGCCAGCAGCTTGGCCCTTGGCCACGAGGGCTACACCTTC.

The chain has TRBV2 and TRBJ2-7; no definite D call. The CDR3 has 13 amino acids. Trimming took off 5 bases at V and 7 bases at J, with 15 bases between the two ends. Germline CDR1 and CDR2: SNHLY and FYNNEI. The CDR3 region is CASSRTPAGEQYV. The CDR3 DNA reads TGTGCCAGCAGTCGAACCCCGGCTGGGGAGCAGTACGTC.

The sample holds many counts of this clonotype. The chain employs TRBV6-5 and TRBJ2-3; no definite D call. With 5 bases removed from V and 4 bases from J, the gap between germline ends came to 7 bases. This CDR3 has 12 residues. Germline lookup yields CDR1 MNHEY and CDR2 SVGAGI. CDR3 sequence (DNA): TGTGCCAGCAGTCCTACAGCAGATACGCAGTATTTT. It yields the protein CASSPTADTQYF.

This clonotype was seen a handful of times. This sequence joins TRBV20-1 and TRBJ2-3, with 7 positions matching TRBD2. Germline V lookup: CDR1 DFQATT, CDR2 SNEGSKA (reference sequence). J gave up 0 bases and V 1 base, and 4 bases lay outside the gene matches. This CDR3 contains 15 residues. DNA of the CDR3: TGCAGTGCTAGAGGGCCTAGCGGAAGCACAGATACGCAGTATTTT. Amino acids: CSARGPSGSTDTQYF.

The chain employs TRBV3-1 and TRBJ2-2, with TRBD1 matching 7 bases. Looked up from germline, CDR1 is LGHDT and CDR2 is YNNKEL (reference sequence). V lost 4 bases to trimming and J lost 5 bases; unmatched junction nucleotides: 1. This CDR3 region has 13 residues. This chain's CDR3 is CASSRQGTGELFF. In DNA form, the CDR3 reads TGTGCCAGCAGCCGACAGGGAACCGGGGAGCTGTTTTTT.

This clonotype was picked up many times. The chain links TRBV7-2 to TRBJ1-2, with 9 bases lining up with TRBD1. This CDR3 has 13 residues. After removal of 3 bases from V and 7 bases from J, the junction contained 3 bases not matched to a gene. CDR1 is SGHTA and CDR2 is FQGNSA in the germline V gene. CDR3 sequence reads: CASSFGTGFGYTF. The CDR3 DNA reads TGTGCCAGCAGCTTCGGGACAGGGTTTGGCTACACCTTC.

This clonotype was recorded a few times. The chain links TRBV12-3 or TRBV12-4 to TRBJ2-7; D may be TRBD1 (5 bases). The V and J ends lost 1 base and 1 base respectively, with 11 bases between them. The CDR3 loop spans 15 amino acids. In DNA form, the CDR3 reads TGTGCCAGCAGTTTAGGGCAGGGCCCGTCCTACGAGCAGTACGTC. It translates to CASSLGQGPSYEQYV.

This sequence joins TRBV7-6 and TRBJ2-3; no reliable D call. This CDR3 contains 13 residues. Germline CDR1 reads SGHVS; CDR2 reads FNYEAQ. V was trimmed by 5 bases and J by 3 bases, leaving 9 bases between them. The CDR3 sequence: CASSPSSTDTQYF. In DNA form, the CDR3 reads TGTGCCAGCAGCCCTAGTAGTACAGATACGCAGTATTTT.

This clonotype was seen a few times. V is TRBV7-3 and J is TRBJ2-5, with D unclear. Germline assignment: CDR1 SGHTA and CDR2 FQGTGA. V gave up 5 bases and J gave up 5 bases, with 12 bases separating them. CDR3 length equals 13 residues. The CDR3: CASSVYVGETQYF. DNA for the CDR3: TGTGCCAGCAGCGTGTACGTGGGGGAGACCCAGTACTTC.

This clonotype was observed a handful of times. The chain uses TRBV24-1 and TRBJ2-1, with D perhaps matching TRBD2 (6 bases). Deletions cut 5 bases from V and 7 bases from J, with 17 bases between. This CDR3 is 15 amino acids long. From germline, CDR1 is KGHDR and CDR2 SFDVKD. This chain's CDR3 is CATSVGGSGWNEQFF. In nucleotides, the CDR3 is TGTGCCACCAGTGTAGGTGGGAGCGGGTGGAATGAGCAGTTCTTC.

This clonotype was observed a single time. DNA for the CDR3: TGCGCCAGCTACAACCCCCCGGGGGGGACGAATGAGCAGTTCTTC. Protein sequence: CASYNPPGGTNEQFF. J is TRBJ2-1 and V is TRBV5-1; 8 positions match TRBD2. Germline V gene lookup returns CDR1 SGHRS and CDR2 YFSETQ. The CDR3 contains 15 residues. V gave up 7 bases and J gave up 7 bases; unmatched junction bases: 13.

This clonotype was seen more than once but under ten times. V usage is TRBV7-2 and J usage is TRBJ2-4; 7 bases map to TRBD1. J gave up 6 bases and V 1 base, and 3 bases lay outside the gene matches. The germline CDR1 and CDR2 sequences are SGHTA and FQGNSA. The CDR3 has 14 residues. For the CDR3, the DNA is TGTGCCAGCAGCTTAGGAGGACAGGCAAACATTCAGTACTTC. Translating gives CASSLGGQANIQYF.

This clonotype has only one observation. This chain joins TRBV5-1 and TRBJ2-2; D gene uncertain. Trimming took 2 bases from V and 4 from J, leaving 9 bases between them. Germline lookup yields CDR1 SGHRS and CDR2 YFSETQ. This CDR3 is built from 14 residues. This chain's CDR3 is CASSFLSSTGELFF. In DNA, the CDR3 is TGCGCCAGCAGCTTTCTTAGCAGCACCGGGGAGCTGTTTTTT.

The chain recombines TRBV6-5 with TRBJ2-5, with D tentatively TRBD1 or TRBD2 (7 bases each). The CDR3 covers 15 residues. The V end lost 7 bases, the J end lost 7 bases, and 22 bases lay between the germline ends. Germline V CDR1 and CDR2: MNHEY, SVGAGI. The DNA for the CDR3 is TGTGCCAGCACCGCCTGGGAGGGGGCGGGCGGGACCCAGTACTTC. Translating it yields CASTAWEGAGGTQYF.

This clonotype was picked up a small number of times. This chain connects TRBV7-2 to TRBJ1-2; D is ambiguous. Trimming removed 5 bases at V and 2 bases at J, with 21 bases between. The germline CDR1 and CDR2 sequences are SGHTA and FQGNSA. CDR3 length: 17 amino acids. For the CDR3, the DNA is TGTGCCAGCAGCCAAGCTTACTCTGAGACACGGAACTATGGCTACACCTTC. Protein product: CASSQAYSETRNYGYTF. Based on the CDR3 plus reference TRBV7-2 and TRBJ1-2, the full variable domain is GAGVSQSPSNKVTEKGKDVELRCDPISGHTALYWYRQSLGQGLEFLIYFQGNSAPDKSGLPSDRFSAERTGGSVSTLTIQRTQQEDSAVYLCASSQAYSETRNYGYTFGSGTRLTVV.

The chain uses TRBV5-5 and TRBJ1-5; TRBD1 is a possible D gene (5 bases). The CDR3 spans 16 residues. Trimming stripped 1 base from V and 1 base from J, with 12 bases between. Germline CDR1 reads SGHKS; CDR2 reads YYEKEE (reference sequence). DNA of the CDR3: TGTGCCAGCAGCTTGCGATCCGGGGCAAGCAATCAGCCCCAGCATTTT. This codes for CASSLRSGASNQPQHF. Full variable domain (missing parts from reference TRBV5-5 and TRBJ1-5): DAGVTQSPTHLIKTRGQQVTLRCSPISGHKSVSWYQQVLGQGPQFIFQYYEKEERGRGNFPDRFSARQFPNYSSELNVNALLLGDSALYLCASSLRSGASNQPQHFGDGTRLSIL.

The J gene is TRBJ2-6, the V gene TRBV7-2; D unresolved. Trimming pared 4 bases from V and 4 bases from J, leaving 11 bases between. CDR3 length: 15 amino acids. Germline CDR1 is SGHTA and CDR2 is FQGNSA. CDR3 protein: CASSSYSLGANVLTF. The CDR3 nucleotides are TGTGCCAGCAGCTCCTATAGCCTCGGGGCCAACGTCCTGACTTTC.